One and the same sample provided the 15 T cell receptor beta chains below, sequenced in a study of OX40 agonist ivuxolimab in advanced cancers. This table comes from immunoSEQ multiplex PCR, and its TCRdb copy is limited to in-frame clones, with some not included. The table has more than 55,000 clones, about 90% seen once. This material consisted of CD4+ or CD8+ T cells sorted from blood, taken in a trial of the OX40 agonist ivuxolimab. These receptors were obtained from an adult with an advanced solid tumor such as melanoma, head and neck, liver or kidney cancer.

The chain carries TRBV9 and TRBJ1-2; D may be TRBD1 (5 bases). The CDR3 totals 14 residues. V was shortened by 3 bases and J by 4 bases, with 13 bases between the two germline ends. In germline, CDR1 is SGDLS, CDR2 YYNGEE. As DNA, the CDR3 is TGTGCCAGCAGCGGGAATGGCAGGGCCTATGGCTACACCTTC. Protein: CASSGNGRAYGYTF.

This clone was recorded a few times. J is TRBJ1-5 and V is TRBV11-2; D is perhaps TRBD1 (5 bases). The CDR3 loop spans 12 amino acids. CDR1 is SGHAT, CDR2 FQNNGV, per germline. The germline V and J ends were trimmed by 4 bases and 8 bases, with 9 bases remaining between them. This CDR3 is CASSSQGEPQHF. The CDR3 DNA is TGTGCCAGCAGCTCCCAGGGTGAGCCCCAGCATTTT.

The genes are TRBV5-6 and TRBJ1-1; 8 positions match TRBD1. V trimming: 5 bases; J trimming: 8 bases; junction bases outside the gene matches: 8. The CDR3 is made up of 13 amino acids. Per the germline V gene, CDR1 is SGHDT and CDR2 is YYEEEE. The CDR3 DNA sequence: TGTGCCAGCAGGAGGACAGGGAAGGGGGAAGCTTTCTTT. Its translation: CASRRTGKGEAFF.

The chain couples TRBV7-2 to TRBJ2-7; D is perhaps TRBD1 (6 bases). V was clipped by 6 bases and J by 4 bases, with 10 bases between them. Germline V gene lookup returns CDR1 SGHTA and CDR2 FQGNSA. The CDR3 totals 12 residues. The CDR3 spells CASRVTGYEQYF. The CDR3 nucleotides read TGTGCCAGCAGAGTTACAGGGTACGAGCAGTACTTC.

The V call is TRBV6-1, the J call TRBJ1-2, with D unresolved. The germline V gene encodes CDR1 MNHNS and CDR2 SASEGT. The CDR3 runs to 13 residues. Trimming removed 6 bases from V and 2 bases from J, with 10 bases in between. The CDR3 DNA reads as TGTGCCAGCAGGAGTACTTTCAACTATGGCTACACCTTC. Translated: CASRSTFNYGYTF.

This clone was seen just once. DNA for the CDR3: TGTGCCAGCAGCTTATTTGGGACCACCGGGGAGCTGTTTTTT. As protein: CASSLFGTTGELFF. This chain uses TRBV7-3 with TRBJ2-2; the D gene could be TRBD1 or TRBD2 (5 bases each). Between the trimmed V and J ends, which lost 2 bases and 4 bases, there was a span of 8 bases. Germline-derived CDR1 and CDR2 are SGHTA and FQGTGA. This CDR3 spans 14 amino acids.

This clone appeared a single time. V usage is TRBV7-2 and J usage is TRBJ2-4, with a possible D match to TRBD1 (5 bases). The length of the CDR3 is 14 residues. V was clipped by 4 bases and J by 4 bases, with 11 bases between them. In germline, CDR1 is SGHTA, CDR2 FQGNSA. CDR3 protein: CASSSTGRKNIQYF. CDR3 bases: TGTGCCAGCAGCTCCACAGGACGAAAAAACATTCAGTACTTC.

The rearrangement joins TRBV6-4 to TRBJ1-1; TRBD1 agrees at 7 bases. Per the germline V gene, CDR1 is MRHNA and CDR2 is SNTAGT. J was trimmed by 1 base and V by 5 bases; bases with no gene match: 1. CDR3 length equals 13 residues. The CDR3 nucleotides are TGTGCCAGCAGTCGACAGGGGAACACTGAAGCTTTCTTT. It translates to CASSRQGNTEAFF.

The V gene is TRBV7-2, the J gene TRBJ1-3; 10 positions match TRBD1. CDR3 size: 16 residues. Unmatched junction bases numbered 4, after V lost 3 bases and J lost 2 bases. The germline V gene encodes CDR1 SGHTA and CDR2 FQGNSA. In nucleotides, the CDR3 is TGTGCCAGCAGCTTCCCGGGACAGGGGACTGGAAACACCATATATTTT. As protein: CASSFPGQGTGNTIYF.

The chain recombines TRBV15 with TRBJ2-7; TRBD1 matches at 8 bases. This CDR3 is 18 amino acids long. Germline assignment: CDR1 LNHNV and CDR2 YYDKDF (reference sequence). Trimming at V came to 0 bases and at J to 3 bases, leaving 13 bases not matched to a gene. CDR3 DNA sequence: TGTGCCACCAGCAGAGATTGGCAGGGGGCGGTTTCCCGCTACGAGCAGTACTTC. The encoded protein is CATSRDWQGAVSRYEQYF. Drawing the rest from reference TRBV15 and TRBJ2-7, the complete variable domain is DAMVIQNPRYQVTQFGKPVTLSCSQTLNHNVMYWYQQKSSQAPKLLFHYYDKDFNNEADTPDNFQSRRPNTSFCFLDIRSPGLGDTAMYLCATSRDWQGAVSRYEQYFGPGTRLTVT.

V is TRBV7-2 and J is TRBJ2-5; 11 nucleotides align to TRBD1. The CDR3 has 16 amino acids. Germline CDR1 SGHTA, CDR2 FQGNSA. V trimming: 5 bases; J trimming: 5 bases; junction bases outside the gene matches: 10. The CDR3 here is CASSPGQGVWGETQYF. CDR3 bases: TGTGCCAGCAGCCCGGGACAGGGGGTTTGGGGGGAGACCCAGTACTTC.

V gene TRBV11-2 combines with J gene TRBJ2-3, with 9 bases aligning to TRBD1. Germline lookup yields CDR1 SGHAT and CDR2 FQNNGV. The length of the CDR3 is 15 residues. The V segment lost 4 bases and the J segment 4 bases; nucleotides outside the gene matches: 6. This chain's CDR3 is CASSSRDRVSDTQYF. DNA for the CDR3: TGTGCCAGCAGCTCCCGGGACAGGGTTTCAGATACGCAGTATTTT.

The chain combines TRBV5-1 with TRBJ2-5, with TRBD2 matching 13 bases. Per germline, CDR1 SGHRS and CDR2 YFSETQ. The CDR3 is 14 residues long. The V and J ends lost 5 bases and 4 bases, in that order; junction bases with no gene match: 2. The CDR3 sequence: CASRGLAGTETQYF. CDR3 DNA sequence: TGCGCCAGCAGGGGACTAGCGGGAACAGAGACCCAGTACTTC.

The rearrangement joins TRBV2 to TRBJ2-2, with 8 bases matching TRBD2. V lost 5 bases to trimming and J lost 4 bases; unmatched junction nucleotides: 6. Germline V gene sequence: CDR1 SNHLY, CDR2 FYNNEI. The CDR3 contains 15 residues. CDR3 protein: CASSRLASGTGELFF. CDR3 in DNA: TGTGCCAGCAGTAGACTAGCGTCGGGCACCGGGGAGCTGTTTTTT. Full variable domain (rest looked up from reference TRBV2 and TRBJ2-2): EPEVTQTPSHQVTQMGQEVILRCVPISNHLYFYWYRQILGQKVEFLVSFYNNEISEKSEIFDDQFSVERPDGSNFTLKIRSTKLEDSAMYFCASSRLASGTGELFFGEGSRLTVL.

The chain has TRBV7-2 and TRBJ2-2, with TRBD2 matching 15 bases. The CDR3 extends over 17 amino acids. Germline V CDR1 and CDR2: SGHTA, FQGNSA. After removal of 5 bases from V and 5 bases from J, the junction contained 6 bases not matched to a gene. The CDR3 nucleotides are TGTGCCAGCAGCCCCCCCGGGACTAGCGGGAGGACCGGGGAGCTGTTTTTT. Protein: CASSPPGTSGRTGELFF.